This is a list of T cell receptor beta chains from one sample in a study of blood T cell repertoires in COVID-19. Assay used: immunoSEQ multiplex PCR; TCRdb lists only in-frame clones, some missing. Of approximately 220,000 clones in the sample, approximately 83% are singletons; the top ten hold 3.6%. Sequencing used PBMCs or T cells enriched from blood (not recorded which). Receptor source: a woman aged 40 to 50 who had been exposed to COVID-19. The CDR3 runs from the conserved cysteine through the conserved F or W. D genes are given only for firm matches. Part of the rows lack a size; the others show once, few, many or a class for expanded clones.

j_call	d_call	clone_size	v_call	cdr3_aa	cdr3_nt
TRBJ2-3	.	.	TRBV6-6	CASSYRDITDTQYF	TGTGCCAGCAGTTATAGGGACATAACAGATACGCAGTATTTT
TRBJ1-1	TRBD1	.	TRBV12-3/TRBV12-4	CASSFQGETEAFF	TGTGCCAGCAGTTTCCAGGGGGAGACTGAAGCTTTCTTT
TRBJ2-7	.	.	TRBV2	CASRKLLYEQYF	TGTGCCAGCAGAAAACTCCTCTACGAGCAGTACTTC
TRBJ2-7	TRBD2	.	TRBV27	CASSLSLRGGEQYF	TGTGCCAGCAGTTTATCGCTGCGGGGGGGCGAGCAGTACTTC
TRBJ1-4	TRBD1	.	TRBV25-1	CASSEGDRGIEKLFF	TGTGCCAGCAGTGAGGGAGACAGGGGTATCGAAAAACTGTTTTTT
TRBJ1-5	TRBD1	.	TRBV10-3	CAVKRGLQNQPQHF	TGTGCCGTTAAAAGGGGGCTCCAGAATCAGCCCCAGCATTTT
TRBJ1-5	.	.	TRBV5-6	CASSLTGYQPQHF	TGTGCCAGCAGCTTGACAGGTTATCAGCCCCAGCATTTT
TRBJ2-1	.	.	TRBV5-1	CASSLERLPGEQFF	TGCGCCAGCAGCTTGGAAAGACTCCCGGGTGAGCAGTTCTTC
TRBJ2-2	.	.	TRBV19	CASSMGLGLSANTGELFF	TGTGCCAGTAGTATGGGGCTGGGACTCTCCGCGAACACCGGGGAGCTGTTTTTT
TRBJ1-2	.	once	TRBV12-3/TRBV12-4	CASSFSNYGYTF	TGTGCCAGCAGTTTCAGTAACTATGGCTACACCTTC
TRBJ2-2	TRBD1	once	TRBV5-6	CASSARDRHTGELFF	TGTGCCAGCAGCGCCAGGGACAGACACACCGGGGAGCTGTTTTTT
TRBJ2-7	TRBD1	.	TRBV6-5	CASRPTGGRDEQYF	TGTGCCAGCAGGCCGACAGGGGGCAGGGACGAGCAGTACTTC
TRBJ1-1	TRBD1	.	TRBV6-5	CASSPGQVPEAFF	TGTGCCAGCAGTCCCGGACAGGTCCCTGAAGCTTTCTTT
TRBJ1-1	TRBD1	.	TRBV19	CASGARGSTEAFF	TGTGCCAGTGGTGCCAGGGGGTCCACTGAAGCTTTCTTT
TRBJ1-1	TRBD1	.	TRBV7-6	CASNFPSTEDSPQGESTEAFF	TGTGCCAGCAACTTTCCTTCAACCGAGGATAGCCCCCAGGGGGAGAGCACTGAAGCTTTCTTT
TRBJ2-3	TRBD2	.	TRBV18	CASSPPKGGGRTDTQYF	TGTGCCAGCTCACCACCCAAGGGCGGGGGGCGCACAGATACGCAGTATTTT
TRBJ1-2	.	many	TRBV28	CASSLRGNYGYTF	TGTGCCAGCAGTTTAAGAGGGAACTATGGCTACACCTTC
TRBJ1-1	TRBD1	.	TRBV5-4	CASTIGQGATEAFF	TGTGCCAGCACCATAGGTCAGGGGGCCACTGAAGCTTTCTTT
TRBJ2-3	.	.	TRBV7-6	CASSLEPDTQYF	TGTGCCAGCAGCTTAGAGCCAGATACGCAGTATTTT
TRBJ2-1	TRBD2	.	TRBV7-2	CASSSPGLAINEQFF	TGTGCCAGCAGCTCACCGGGACTAGCTATCAATGAGCAGTTCTTC
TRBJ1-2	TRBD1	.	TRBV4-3	CASSQQQGPNGYTF	TGCGCCAGCAGCCAACAACAGGGGCCTAATGGCTACACCTTC
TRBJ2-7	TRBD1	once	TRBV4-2	CASSQVWDSNYEQYF	TGTGCCAGCAGCCAAGTTTGGGACAGCAACTACGAGCAGTACTTC